The 26 T cell receptor beta chains below all came from one sample that was sequenced in a study of response to subunit inactivated influenza vaccine (dated by TCRdb to the late 2010s). Libraries came from RT-PCR. Sequenced on an Illumina HiSeq 2500. TCRdb passed the public sequencing reads through fastp at Q25 and MiXCR, retaining productive beta sequences. CDR3 protein sequences are deduplicated, and each keeps its most common genes and DNA. The sample table shows 600,000 to 850,000 distinct CDR3 sequences, and approximately 15% are seen once. The ten largest clones add up to less than 9% of the sample. Sequencing used PBMCs from blood, obtained around two weeks before vaccination. The receptor source for this set is a man aged 50 to 59 who received an inactivated influenza vaccine. Donor details come from another sample of the same person, matched by shared clones.

V and J are TRBV20-1 and TRBJ1-2; D gene ambiguous. The CDR3 has 13 amino acids. The germline V gene has CDR1 DFQATT and CDR2 SNEGSKA (reference sequence). Deletions cut 3 bases from V and 4 bases from J, with 12 bases between. CDR3 in DNA: TGCAGTGCTAGTTCCGACGCCTCCTATGGCTACACCTTC. Translated: CSASSDASYGYTF.

This clonotype was picked up a small number of times. CDR3 coding DNA: TGTGCCAGCAGCTTAGATCGACTCATGCAGTACTTC. Encoded protein: CASSLDRLMQYF. This rearrangement joins TRBV11-2 to TRBJ2-7, with D unclear. Trimming stripped 0 bases from V and 9 bases from J, with 9 bases between. The CDR3 is 12 amino acids. Per germline, CDR1 SGHAT and CDR2 FQNNGV.

This sequence joins TRBV6-2 or TRBV6-3 and TRBJ2-4, with D hard to call. Looked up from germline, CDR1 is MNHEY and CDR2 is SVGEGT. This CDR3 region has 15 residues. Trimming took off 6 bases at V and 0 bases at J, with 12 bases between the two ends. CDR3 protein: CASSFHYGAKNIQYF. The DNA for the CDR3 is TGTGCCAGCAGCTTTCATTACGGAGCCAAAAACATTCAGTACTTC.

This chain joins TRBV7-2 and TRBJ1-5, with 8 nucleotides matching TRBD1. Germline V gene sequence: CDR1 SGHTA, CDR2 FQGNSA. V was pared by 5 bases and J by 4 bases, with 7 bases of the junction left unmatched. The CDR3 sequence is 15 residues long. CDR3 loop: CASSSNRGRNQPQHF. Written as DNA, the CDR3 is TGTGCCAGCAGCAGTAACAGGGGGAGAAATCAGCCCCAGCATTTT.

This clonotype has ten or more counts. In nucleotides, the CDR3 is TGTGCCAGCAGCAATACAGGAAAAGAGACCCAGTACTTC. Translating it yields CASSNTGKETQYF. The chain uses TRBV3-1 and TRBJ2-5; possible D gene TRBD1, 5 bases. CDR1 and CDR2 from the germline V gene are LGHDT and YNNKEL (reference sequence). Trimming stripped 5 bases from V and 3 bases from J, with 10 bases between. CDR3 length: 13 residues.

This clonotype has just a few counts. The chain carries TRBV12-3 or TRBV12-4 and TRBJ1-1; D is possibly TRBD1 (5 bases). There are 12 residues in the CDR3. V was cut by 9 bases and J by 2 bases, with 10 bases left in between. The CDR3 sequence: CASRGPNTEAFF. Here the CDR3 DNA reads TGTGCCAGTAGGGGACCTAACACTGAAGCTTTCTTT.

There are a few counts of this clonotype. This chain uses TRBV20-1 with TRBJ1-2; D is uncertain. There are 12 residues in the CDR3. Germline V lookup: CDR1 DFQATT, CDR2 SNEGSKA (reference sequence). The V and J ends lost 4 bases and 8 bases respectively, with 14 bases between them. In DNA, the CDR3 is TGCAGTGCTACTCGGACCATTGGAGGCTACACCTTC. Translated: CSATRTIGGYTF.

In this sample, this clonotype turned up a few times. This chain uses TRBV11-2 with TRBJ2-5, with TRBD1 matching over 8 bases. With V trimmed by 4 bases and J by 8 bases, 9 bases remained unmatched. The CDR3 extends over 14 amino acids. Germline CDR1 and CDR2: SGHAT and FQNNGV. CDR3 sequence (DNA): TGTGCCAGCAGCTCCTCCGGACAGGGTCTAACCCAGTACTTC. It specifies CASSSSGQGLTQYF.

V gene TRBV5-1 combines with J gene TRBJ2-5; a possible D gene is TRBD1 (6 bases). The V end lost 1 base, the J end lost 9 bases, and 16 bases lay between the germline ends. CDR3 size: 14 residues. The V gene's germline CDR1 is SGHRS and CDR2 YFSETQ. The CDR3 loop reads CASSLSTVQGPQYF. Here the CDR3 DNA reads TGCGCCAGCAGCTTGTCTACCGTTCAGGGGCCCCAGTACTTC.

This clonotype was seen repeatedly, ten times or more. This chain links TRBV6-2 or TRBV6-3 with TRBJ2-7, with a possible D match to TRBD1 (6 bases). Germline-derived CDR1 and CDR2 are MNHEY and SVGEGT. V lost 7 bases and J lost 3, with 16 bases in between. The length of the CDR3 is 14 residues. The CDR3, as DNA: TGTGCCAGCACTCGGGACACAGCGTTCTACGAGCAGTACTTC. This codes for CASTRDTAFYEQYF.

The chain links TRBV10-2 to TRBJ1-2, with 8 bases identical to TRBD1. CDR1 WSHSY and CDR2 SAAADI come from the germline V gene. This CDR3 has 15 residues. V was clipped by 7 bases and J by 1 base; unmatched bases: 8. Here the CDR3 DNA reads TGCGCCAGCAAGAAAGGACAGGGAAGTAACTATGGCTACACCTTC. It codes for CASKKGQGSNYGYTF.

This clonotype showed up just a few times. The chain has TRBV25-1 and TRBJ2-1; D call uncertain. With 3 bases removed from V and 9 bases from J, the gap between germline ends came to 9 bases. The CDR3 contains 12 residues. Per the germline V gene, CDR1 is MGHDK and CDR2 is SYGVNS. CDR3 amino acids: CASSDQRIEQFF. The CDR3 DNA reads TGTGCCAGCAGTGACCAAAGGATTGAGCAGTTCTTC. Full variable domain (missing parts from reference TRBV25-1 and TRBJ2-1): EADIYQTPRYLVIGTGKKITLECSQTMGHDKMYWYQQDPGMELHLIHYSYGVNSTEKGDLSSESTVSRIRTEHFPLTLESARPSHTSQYLCASSDQRIEQFFGPGTRLTVL.

This clonotype appeared a few times. V usage is TRBV11-2 and J usage is TRBJ2-1; unclear D gene. V was cut by 1 base and J by 6 bases, with 13 bases left in between. Germline assignment: CDR1 SGHAT and CDR2 FQNNGV. The CDR3 has 15 residues. The CDR3 region has the DNA TGTGCCAGCAGCTTAGGGCAGGCCCCTCTCAATGAGCAGTTCTTC. The encoded protein is CASSLGQAPLNEQFF.

This clonotype was observed a handful of times. The chain has TRBV27 and TRBJ1-5; D not certain. Per the germline V gene, CDR1 is MNHEY and CDR2 is SMNVEV (reference sequence). Trimming took off 5 bases at V and 2 bases at J, with 10 bases between the two ends. This CDR3 has 14 residues. CDR3 protein: CASSPDHGNQPQHF. In nucleotides, the CDR3 is TGTGCCAGCAGTCCCGACCATGGCAATCAGCCCCAGCATTTT.

Only a few counts were recorded for this clonotype. CDR3 sequence reads: CASRDAGGSPLHF. In nucleotides, the CDR3 is TGTGCCAGCAGAGACGCAGGGGGTTCACCCCTCCACTTT. V usage is TRBV28 and J usage is TRBJ1-6, with 7 bases lining up with TRBD1. The length of the CDR3 is 13 residues. In germline, CDR1 is MDHEN, CDR2 SYDVKM. J was trimmed by 9 bases and V by 6 bases; bases with no gene match: 5.

As DNA, the CDR3 is TGTGCCAGCAGTCTTAGACGGGGGTTAGCCAAAAACATTCAGTACTTC. Its protein is CASSLRRGLAKNIQYF. The chain recombines TRBV7-8 with TRBJ2-4, with a possible D match to TRBD2 (6 bases). The germline V gene encodes CDR1 SGHVS and CDR2 FQNEAQ. The ends were cut back, 6 bases at V and 0 bases at J, with 15 bases in the middle. CDR3 length: 16 residues.

This clonotype was observed a few times. The rearrangement uses TRBV3-1 and TRBJ2-1; D ambiguous. Trimming removed 0 bases at V and 8 bases at J, with 2 bases between. Per germline, CDR1 LGHDT and CDR2 YNNKEL (reference sequence). This CDR3 has 11 amino acids. The CDR3: CASSQEHEQFF. The DNA for the CDR3 is TGTGCCAGCAGCCAAGAGCATGAGCAGTTCTTC.

This clonotype was recorded a few times. This chain uses TRBV3-1 with TRBJ2-1, with 10 bases fitting TRBD2. Trimming took 2 bases from V and 4 from J; bases not matched to a gene: 5. The CDR3 consists of 16 residues. Germline V CDR1 and CDR2: LGHDT, YNNKEL (reference sequence). The CDR3 protein is CASSQPRTSGYNEQFF. CDR3 DNA: TGTGCCAGCAGCCAACCGCGGACTAGCGGATACAATGAGCAGTTCTTC.

The chain has TRBV7-8 and TRBJ2-1; the match to TRBD2 covers 8 bases. Germline V CDR1 and CDR2: SGHVS, FQNEAQ. The CDR3 is 15 amino acids. The junction had 8 bases not matched to a gene; V was cut back by 5 bases and J by 5 bases. The CDR3 region has the DNA TGTGCCAGCAGCCCGAGACTAGCGCGTCACAATGAGCAGTTCTTC. Residues: CASSPRLARHNEQFF.

This clonotype was seen a handful of times. This chain joins TRBV7-2 and TRBJ2-7; 8 nucleotides align to TRBD1. The V segment lost 4 bases and the J segment 3 bases; nucleotides outside the gene matches: 5. Germline V gives CDR1 SGHTA, CDR2 FQGNSA. The CDR3 spans 14 residues. The CDR3 here is CASSSHGQGYEQYF. The CDR3 DNA reads TGTGCCAGCAGCTCCCATGGACAGGGCTACGAGCAGTACTTC.

The chain has TRBV5-1 and TRBJ1-1; D not resolved. This CDR3 comprises 13 residues. V was cut by 1 base and J by 1 base, with 5 bases left in between. Per germline, CDR1 SGHRS and CDR2 YFSETQ. The CDR3 coding sequence is TGCGCCAGCAGCTTGATTTGGAACACTGAAGCTTTCTTT. Residues: CASSLIWNTEAFF. Based on the CDR3 plus reference TRBV5-1 and TRBJ1-1, the full variable domain is KAGVTQTPRYLIKTRGQQVTLSCSPISGHRSVSWYQQTPGQGLQFLFEYFSETQRNKGNFPGRFSGRQFSNSRSEMNVSTLELGDSALYLCASSLIWNTEAFFGQGTRLTVV.

This clonotype was found a few times. The chain links TRBV29-1 to TRBJ1-2; TRBD1 is a possible D gene (6 bases). Trimming removed 3 bases from V and 1 base from J, with 12 bases in between. The CDR3 runs to 14 residues. Germline assignment: CDR1 SQVTM and CDR2 ANQGSEA. The CDR3 reads CSVDRDNNNYGYTF. CDR3 nucleotides: TGCAGCGTTGACAGGGACAATAATAACTATGGCTACACCTTC.

With regard to this clonotype: The conserved phenylalanine or tryptophan normally closing the CDR3 is absent here, so this likely arose from a read error. This CDR3 is CASKMGDGPYEQYS. CDR3 nucleotides: TGCGCCAGCAAGATGGGGGACGGACCCTACGAGCAGTACTCC. The gene calls are TRBV5-1 and TRBJ2-7; D possibly uses TRBD1 or TRBD2 (5 bases each). The CDR3 length is 14 residues. Germline lookup yields CDR1 SGHRS and CDR2 YFSETQ. Trimming removed 6 bases at V and 2 bases at J, with 15 bases between.

This clonotype was seen ten or more times. The chain employs TRBV12-3 or TRBV12-4 and TRBJ1-2, with 8 nucleotides matching TRBD1. Germline trimming cut 7 bases from V and 5 bases from J; bases unmatched to any gene: 6. The length of the CDR3 is 13 residues. In nucleotides, the CDR3 is TGTGCCAGCACCACTGGGACAGGATATGGCTACACCTTC. Translating it yields CASTTGTGYGYTF.

The table lists this clonotype with many counts. The chain joins TRBV7-8 to TRBJ2-1, with 8 bases aligning to TRBD2. CDR3 length equals 15 residues. Germline lookup yields CDR1 SGHVS and CDR2 FQNEAQ. The J segment lost 4 bases and the V segment lost 4 bases, leaving 6 bases of the junction unmatched. Here the CDR3 reads CASSYGGGMYNEQFF. CDR3 in DNA: TGTGCCAGCAGCTACGGGGGGGGGATGTACAATGAGCAGTTCTTC. Supplemented by reference TRBV7-8 and TRBJ2-1, the full variable domain reads GAGVSQSPRYKVAKRGQDVALRCDPISGHVSLFWYQQALGQGPEFLTYFQNEAQLDKSGLPSDRFFAERPEGSVSTLKIQRTQQEDSAVYLCASSYGGGMYNEQFFGPGTRLTVL.

This clonotype appeared a few times. The chain combines TRBV7-9 with TRBJ1-5; D unclear. The CDR3 runs to 13 residues. Germline CDR1 reads SEHNR; CDR2 reads FQNEAQ (reference sequence). Trimming stripped 1 base from V and 4 bases from J, with 5 bases between. This CDR3 reads CASSLDWNQPQHF. CDR3 nucleotide sequence: TGTGCCAGCAGCTTAGATTGGAATCAGCCCCAGCATTTT. The whole variable domain, remainder taken from reference TRBV7-9 and TRBJ1-5, is DTGVSQNPRHKITKRGQNVTFRCDPISEHNRLYWYRQTLGQGPEFLTYFQNEAQLEKSRLLSDRFSAERPKGSFSTLEIQRTEQGDSAMYLCASSLDWNQPQHFGDGTRLSIL.